There are a few counts of the clone carrying this T cell receptor beta chain. Its antigen is not known. The sample is drawn from a study of beta chain features in type 1 diabetes. General study findings and limits: The study found fewer insertions and more deletions at VDJ junctions in type 1 diabetes patients.

Every participating donor gave one draw, a heparinised blood sample averaging roughly 100 mL. Reverse transcription of all isolated RNA meant that expressed TCRB transcripts were sequenced. The assay was immunoSEQ multiplex PCR, and TCRdb's table has in-frame clones only and misses some. In the table there are around 310,000 clones, 9.5% to 12% of which are singletons. This CDR3 has 16 residues. The V end lost 5 bases, the J end lost 0 bases, and 14 bases lay between the germline ends. Germline CDR1 reads SGHTA; CDR2 reads FQGNSA. This clonotype was sampled from a woman under 40 in good health. The rearrangement joins TRBV7-2 to TRBJ2-4, with D tentatively TRBD2 (5 bases). Source material: naive CD4+ T cells from blood. The CDR3 sequence is CASSEQRPVAKNIQYF. The CDR3 DNA follows: TGTGCCAGCAGCGAGCAGCGGCCCGTAGCCAAAAACATTCAGTACTTC.